The entry that follows covers one TCR beta chain sequence. A quantity of about 0.45 to 1 ug RNA underwent reverse transcription using random hexamers. Multiplex immunoSEQ PCR targeted 54 Vbeta and 13 Jbeta TCR beta segments. One entry per CDR3 protein, called by TCRdb with MiXCR from the immunoSEQ multiplex PCR reads. Of approximately 150,000 distinct CDR3 sequences detected, less than 95% appear once; the ten largest clones hold under 0.095%. The control group consisted of healthy donors matched for age and sex. Through negative isolation, CD4+ and CD8+ T cells were obtained, while TEMRA cells were enriched using FACS. These data are taken from a study of CD8 T cells in Susac syndrome. Trimming stripped 4 bases from V and 4 bases from J, with 15 bases between. CDR1 and CDR2 (germline): SGHRS, YFSETQ. CDR3 length: 15 residues.

The J gene is TRBJ1-5, the V gene TRBV5-1, with D tentatively TRBD1 (6 bases). The receptor's source is a human donor in good health. Specimen: CD4+ T cells from PBMCs. CDR3 in amino acids: CASSHDGQPNQPQHF. The CDR3 DNA sequence: TGCGCCAGCAGCCACGACGGACAGCCAAATCAGCCCCAGCATTTT.